These 12 T cell receptor beta chains originate from one sample sequenced in a study of control samples from healthy donors and cancer patients. The method was immunoSEQ multiplex PCR; TCRdb's version includes in-frame clones alone and lacks a portion of them. Here the sample spans 230,000 or so clones, 85% to 95% being singletons. Sequences were obtained from blood. Receptor source: a man aged 50 to 59 in good health.

The J gene is TRBJ2-1, the V gene TRBV5-8, with D possibly TRBD2 on 6 matching bases. Looked up from germline, CDR1 is SGHTS and CDR2 is YDEGEE. CDR3 length: 17 residues. Trimming left V 1 base short and J 0 bases short, with 14 bases between. CDR3 loop: CASSLITGASSYNEQFF. The CDR3 region has the DNA TGTGCCAGCAGCTTGATAACGGGAGCTAGCTCCTACAATGAGCAGTTCTTC. The complete variable domain, with remaining parts taken from reference TRBV5-8 and TRBJ2-1, reads EAGVTQSPTHLIKTRGQQATLRCSPISGHTSVYWYQQALGLGLQFLLWYDEGEERNRGNFPPRFSGRQFPNYSSELNVNALELEDSALYLCASSLITGASSYNEQFFGPGTRLTVL.

The V call is TRBV5-1, the J call TRBJ2-1; TRBD2 aligns across 11 bases. Germline CDR1 SGHRS, CDR2 YFSETQ. The length of the CDR3 is 17 residues. V shed 4 bases and J 0 bases; nucleotides not matched to a gene: 6. The CDR3 loop is CASSLLAGAPSYNEQFF. In nucleotides, the CDR3 is TGCGCCAGCAGCCTACTAGCGGGGGCCCCCTCCTACAATGAGCAGTTCTTC.

Remarks on this clone: Other DNA sequences in the same sample also yield this CDR3. The chain carries TRBV9 and TRBJ1-3, with D possibly TRBD1 on 5 matching bases. Germline CDR1 is SGDLS and CDR2 is YYNGEE. V lost 2 bases, J lost 0 bases, and 6 bases lay in between. There are 14 residues in the CDR3. The CDR3 DNA follows: TGTGCCAGCAGCGTCCAGGGCTCTGGAAACACCATATATTTT. Its protein is CASSVQGSGNTIYF.

This chain uses TRBV4-1 with TRBJ2-5, with TRBD1 as a possible D gene (6 bases). Trimming shortened V by 0 bases and J by 0 bases, and 14 bases separated the two germline ends. CDR1 and CDR2 from the germline V gene are MGHRA and YSYEKL. This CDR3 is built from 17 residues. In nucleotides, the CDR3 is TGCGCCAGCAGCCAAGATCCGAGGGGGTCGTACCAAGAGACCCAGTACTTC. This translates into CASSQDPRGSYQETQYF.

With respect to this clone: The same CDR3 is also encoded by other DNA sequences in this sample. The chain has TRBV18 and TRBJ2-3; D gene uncertain. This CDR3 has 12 amino acids. CDR1 KGHSH and CDR2 LQKENI come from the germline V gene. Trimming took off 4 bases at V and 4 bases at J, with 6 bases between the two ends. As DNA, the CDR3 is TGTGCCAGCTCACAGCGCGCAGATACGCAGTATTTT. Its translation is CASSQRADTQYF. The variable domain in full, with the rest retrieved from reference TRBV18 and TRBJ2-3, is NAGVMQNPRHLVRRRGQEARLRCSPMKGHSHVYWYRQLPEEGLKFMVYLQKENIIDESGMPKERFSAEFPKEGPSILRIQQVVRGDSAAYFCASSQRADTQYFGPGTRLTVL.

The chain joins TRBV5-4 to TRBJ2-2; either TRBD1 or TRBD2 may fit D (5 bases each). This CDR3 is 16 amino acids long. From germline, CDR1 is SGHNT and CDR2 YYREEE (reference sequence). The V and J ends lost 0 bases and 2 bases respectively, with 11 bases between them. CDR3 DNA: TGTGCCAGCAGCTTGGGAGGGGAGCACAACACCGGGGAGCTGTTTTTT. Translation: CASSLGGEHNTGELFF.

The chain employs TRBV19 and TRBJ1-5; unclear D gene. This CDR3 has 15 residues. Trimming removed 3 bases from V and 7 bases from J, with 16 bases in between. Germline V gene sequence: CDR1 LNHDA, CDR2 SQIVND (reference sequence). The CDR3 is CASSMGTVLAQPQHF. The DNA of the CDR3 is TGTGCCAGTAGTATGGGAACAGTCCTGGCGCAGCCCCAGCATTTT.

The V gene is TRBV6-2 or TRBV6-3, the J gene TRBJ1-2, with 7 bases aligning to TRBD1. Germline lookup yields CDR1 MNHEY and CDR2 SVGEGT. CDR3 size: 16 residues. V shed 1 base and J 0 bases; nucleotides not matched to a gene: 5. As DNA, the CDR3 is TGTGCCAGCAGTTACTTTTTGGGACAGACTAACTATGGCTACACCTTC. This translates into CASSYFLGQTNYGYTF.

The V gene is TRBV5-1, the J gene TRBJ1-6; 9 bases are shared with TRBD1. Germline lookup yields CDR1 SGHRS and CDR2 YFSETQ. Trimming removed 3 bases from V and 5 bases from J; junction bases left unmatched: 18. This CDR3 region has 20 residues. The CDR3 sequence is CASSSSYAQGQGTNNSPLHF. The CDR3 DNA reads TGCGCCAGCAGCTCCAGCTACGCCCAGGGACAGGGTACGAATAATTCACCCCTCCACTTT. The full variable domain, completed using reference TRBV5-1 and TRBJ1-6, is KAGVTQTPRYLIKTRGQQVTLSCSPISGHRSVSWYQQTPGQGLQFLFEYFSETQRNKGNFPGRFSGRQFSNSRSEMNVSTLELGDSALYLCASSSSYAQGQGTNNSPLHFGNGTRLTVT.

The chain employs TRBV19 and TRBJ1-2, with unresolved D. The CDR3 extends over 15 amino acids. Germline CDR1 and CDR2: LNHDA and SQIVND (reference sequence). V lost 0 bases to trimming and J lost 5 bases, with 13 bases between them. This CDR3 is CASSIDRQKAYGYTF. As DNA, the CDR3 is TGTGCCAGTAGTATAGATCGGCAGAAAGCGTATGGCTACACCTTC.

CDR3 amino acids: CASSPRTDGTNEKLFF. Here the CDR3 DNA reads TGTGCCAGCTCACCAAGGACGGATGGAACTAATGAAAAACTGTTTTTT. V usage is TRBV18 and J usage is TRBJ1-4; D unclear. This CDR3 is 16 amino acids long. CDR1 KGHSH and CDR2 LQKENI come from the germline V gene. V lost 2 bases and J 1 base, leaving 11 bases between the germline ends.

The J gene is TRBJ2-7, the V gene TRBV3-1 (or the pseudogene TRBV3-2); D is ambiguous. The CDR3 loop spans 13 amino acids. Germline V gene lookup returns CDR1 LGHDT and CDR2 YNNKEL (reference sequence). V was clipped by 1 base and J by 5 bases, with 9 bases between them. For the CDR3, the DNA is TGTGCCAGCAGCCAAGTTCTTCGGGACGAGCAGTACTTC. Translation gives CASSQVLRDEQYF.